The 15 T cell receptor beta chains given below trace back to one sample, sequenced in a study of T cells in tumors after PD-1 blockade. Profiled with immunoSEQ multiplex PCR; TCRdb holds only in-frame clones, not every one. In the table there are tens of thousands of clones, under 80% of which are singletons. The sequenced sample was PBMCs, obtained after anti-PD-1 treatment. These receptors came from a human donor with basal cell carcinoma.

This clone was seen once. The genes are TRBV11-3 and TRBJ2-2; 12 nucleotides match TRBD1. V lost 0 bases to trimming and J lost 2 bases; unmatched junction nucleotides: 7. The CDR3 is made up of 19 amino acids. Germline-derived CDR1 and CDR2 are SGHNT and YENEEA. Here the CDR3 DNA reads TGTGCCAGCAGCTTAGACCACGGGACAGGGGGCTTTAACACCGGGGAGCTGTTTTTT. This translates into CASSLDHGTGGFNTGELFF. The entire variable domain, with the rest obtained from reference TRBV11-3 and TRBJ2-2, is as follows: EAGVVQSPRYKIIEKKQPVAFWCNPISGHNTLYWYLQNLGQGPELLIRYENEEAVDDSQLPKDRFSAERLKGVDSTLKIQPAELGDSAVYLCASSLDHGTGGFNTGELFFGEGSRLTVL.

The gene calls are TRBV4-2 and TRBJ2-3; a weak D match, TRBD2 (5 bases). Germline V lookup: CDR1 LGHNA, CDR2 YNFKEQ. The V end lost 0 bases, the J end lost 4 bases, and 14 bases lay between the germline ends. This CDR3 comprises 16 residues. The CDR3: CASSQDFSLGADTQYF. DNA for the CDR3: TGTGCCAGCAGCCAAGATTTTTCCTTGGGAGCAGATACGCAGTATTTT.

This chain links TRBV6-5 with TRBJ1-5; 10 bases agree with TRBD1. The CDR3 contains 14 residues. The V gene end was trimmed by 6 bases and the J gene end by 6 bases; junction bases not matched to a gene: 5. In germline, CDR1 is MNHEY, CDR2 SVGAGI. CDR3 region: CASRRQGASQPQHF. In DNA form, the CDR3 reads TGTGCCAGCAGGAGACAGGGGGCAAGTCAGCCCCAGCATTTT.

The chain recombines TRBV28 with TRBJ1-1; D is ambiguous. The CDR3 has 12 amino acids. Germline CDR1 reads MDHEN; CDR2 reads SYDVKM. Between the trimmed V and J ends, which lost 2 bases and 8 bases, there was a span of 9 bases. The CDR3 DNA reads TGTGCCAGCAGTTTACTGTCAGGAGAAGCTTTCTTT. This gives the protein CASSLLSGEAFF. The complete variable domain, with remaining parts taken from reference TRBV28 and TRBJ1-1, reads DVKVTQSSRYLVKRTGEKVFLECVQDMDHENMFWYRQDPGLGLRLIYFSYDVKMKEKGDIPEGYSVSREKKERFSLILESASTNQTSMYLCASSLLSGEAFFGQGTRLTVV.

V and J are TRBV7-8 and TRBJ2-1; 9 bases map to TRBD2. Trimming took 6 bases from V and 7 from J; bases not matched to a gene: 16. The CDR3 is 17 amino acids. Germline lookup yields CDR1 SGHVS and CDR2 FQNEAQ. CDR3 sequence: CASSSKSGAGGVNEQFF. CDR3 in DNA: TGTGCCAGCAGTAGTAAGAGTGGAGCGGGGGGAGTGAATGAGCAGTTCTTC. Full variable domain (rest looked up from reference TRBV7-8 and TRBJ2-1): GAGVSQSPRYKVAKRGQDVALRCDPISGHVSLFWYQQALGQGPEFLTYFQNEAQLDKSGLPSDRFFAERPEGSVSTLKIQRTQQEDSAVYLCASSSKSGAGGVNEQFFGPGTRLTVL.

On this clone: This sample includes further DNA sequences coding for the same CDR3. J is TRBJ1-2 and V is TRBV19; D unresolved. The CDR3 is 13 residues long. V lost 1 base and J 5 bases, leaving 8 bases between the germline ends. CDR1 and CDR2 (germline): LNHDA, SQIVND (reference sequence). The CDR3 DNA is TGTGCCAGTAGTATAGTACTCTCATATGGCTACACCTTC. Its translation: CASSIVLSYGYTF.

Details on this clone: The DNA is omitted, as the CDR3 cannot be located on it reliably, and the CDR3 follows TCRdb's listing. The chain joins TRBV6-5 to TRBJ2-6. The CDR3 extends over 14 residues, inclusive of both ends. The germline gives CDR1 MNHEY, CDR2 SVGAGI. CDR3 amino acids: CASILGSGANVLTF.

This clone was seen ten or more times. The chain combines TRBV4-1 with TRBJ1-2, with 10 bases fitting TRBD1. The V gene end was trimmed by 6 bases and the J gene end by 7 bases; junction bases not matched to a gene: 5. The germline V gene has CDR1 MGHRA and CDR2 YSYEKL. The CDR3 sequence is 13 residues long. The CDR3: CASRGRTGGGYTF. In nucleotides, the CDR3 is TGCGCCAGCAGGGGAAGGACAGGGGGTGGCTACACCTTC.

The chain is built from TRBV16 and TRBJ1-2, with 8 bases lining up with TRBD1. The germline V gene has CDR1 KGHSY and CDR2 FQNENV. With V trimmed by 4 bases and J by 5 bases, 15 bases remained unmatched. The CDR3 is 17 residues long. CDR3 sequence (DNA): TGTGCCAGCAGCCCAGAGGACAGGGCATTTTGGGGATATGGCTACACCTTC. It specifies CASSPEDRAFWGYGYTF.

The chain combines TRBV30 with TRBJ2-2, with TRBD2 as a possible D gene (5 bases). V lost 8 bases and J 0 bases, leaving 16 bases between the germline ends. The CDR3 is made up of 15 amino acids. Germline CDR1 GTSNPN, CDR2 SVGIG (reference sequence). The CDR3 is CAGRVSLSNTGELFF. As DNA, the CDR3 is TGTGCCGGGCGGGTTAGCTTATCGAACACCGGGGAGCTGTTTTTT.

The chain carries TRBV7-8 and TRBJ2-5; TRBD1 is a possible D gene (5 bases). Between the trimmed V and J ends, which lost 5 bases and 5 bases, there was a span of 18 bases. The CDR3 covers 15 residues. Germline V lookup: CDR1 SGHVS, CDR2 FQNEAQ. The CDR3 loop reads CASSPLGRVGETQYF. The CDR3 DNA reads TGTGCCAGCAGCCCTCTCGGCAGGGTCGGTGAGACCCAGTACTTC. Full variable domain (missing parts from reference TRBV7-8 and TRBJ2-5): GAGVSQSPRYKVAKRGQDVALRCDPISGHVSLFWYQQALGQGPEFLTYFQNEAQLDKSGLPSDRFFAERPEGSVSTLKIQRTQQEDSAVYLCASSPLGRVGETQYFGPGTRLLVL.

The rearrangement uses TRBV20-1 and TRBJ2-7; 9 bases line up with TRBD2. This CDR3 has 15 amino acids. CDR1 is DFQATT, CDR2 SNEGSKA, per germline (reference sequence). V lost 3 bases, J lost 1 base, and 7 bases stayed unmatched. CDR3 sequence (DNA): TGCAGTGCTAGTCGGCGGGGGGGCCTTTCCTACGAGCAGTACTTC. This codes for CSASRRGGLSYEQYF.

This clone has more than one count but fewer than ten. The CDR3 reads CASSVSTGRNSPLHF. CDR3 coding DNA: TGTGCCAGCAGCGTTAGCACAGGGCGGAATTCACCCCTCCACTTT. The rearrangement links TRBV9 to TRBJ1-6; weak D call: TRBD1 (6 bases). The V end lost 2 bases, the J end lost 7 bases, and 13 bases lay between the germline ends. The length of the CDR3 is 15 residues. Germline lookup yields CDR1 SGDLS and CDR2 YYNGEE.

The V call is TRBV27, the J call TRBJ2-1, with TRBD2 matching over 7 bases. Germline values: CDR1 MNHEY, CDR2 SMNVEV (reference sequence). The trim removed 6 bases at V and 7 bases at J, leaving 12 bases unmatched. The CDR3 runs 15 residues. The CDR3 coding sequence is TGTGCCAGCAGCCTTTTGGGGGGGTCGAGGAATGAGCAGTTCTTC. It codes for CASSLLGGSRNEQFF.

The V gene is TRBV28, the J gene TRBJ2-7; TRBD2 aligns across 13 bases. With 6 bases clipped from V and 9 bases from J, the junction kept 5 bases outside the gene matches. In germline, CDR1 is MDHEN, CDR2 SYDVKM. This CDR3 has 13 residues. The CDR3 is CASRTSGGHGQYF. CDR3 coding DNA: TGTGCCAGCAGGACTAGCGGGGGGCATGGGCAGTACTTC.